This is a list of T cell receptor beta chains from one sample in a study of vaccination and CD4 T cells after COVID-19. No antigen is known for these receptors. TCRdb ran MiXCR on the PCR reads and lists one entry per CDR3 protein. The sample contains fewer than 18,000 distinct CDR3 sequences, roughly 50% of which appear only once. The sequenced material came from CD4+ T cells from blood, cultured in vitro. These receptors were taken from a human donor who had recovered from COVID-19. CDR3s include the opening cysteine and the closing phenylalanine or tryptophan. Each record gives: J gene, D gene, V gene, clone size, CDR3 protein, CDR3 DNA. D genes are given only for firm matches. Clone size is shown for a subset of rows, as once, few, many or a class of expanded clone.

j_call: TRBJ2-1; d_call: TRBD2; v_call: TRBV19; clone_size: few; cdr3_aa: CATGTSGTSSYNEQFF; cdr3_nt: TGTGCTACCGGGACTAGCGGGACGAGCTCCTACAATGAGCAGTTCTTC
j_call: TRBJ2-3; d_call: -; v_call: TRBV7-9; clone_size: -; cdr3_aa: CASSLAREDTQYF; cdr3_nt: TGTGCCAGCAGCTTAGCGCGGGAAGATACGCAGTATTTT
j_call: TRBJ2-7; d_call: -; v_call: TRBV2; clone_size: -; cdr3_aa: CASTGGDSYEQYF; cdr3_nt: TGTGCCAGCACCGGAGGGGATTCCTACGAGCAGTACTTC
j_call: TRBJ1-2; d_call: -; v_call: TRBV6-2/TRBV6-3; clone_size: -; cdr3_aa: CASSSTTEQHTF; cdr3_nt: TGTGCCAGCAGTTCAACGACAGAGCAGCACACCTTC
j_call: TRBJ1-2; d_call: TRBD1; v_call: TRBV6-1; clone_size: few; cdr3_aa: CASSRNRGQGSYTF; cdr3_nt: TGTGCCAGCAGTAGAAACAGGGGGCAAGGGAGCTACACCTTC
j_call: TRBJ2-3; d_call: -; v_call: TRBV7-9; clone_size: -; cdr3_aa: CASSLTGPDTQYF; cdr3_nt: TGTGCCAGCAGCTTAACGGGCCCAGATACGCAGTATTTT
j_call: TRBJ2-6; d_call: -; v_call: TRBV19; clone_size: -; cdr3_aa: CASSQKVRTGANVLTF; cdr3_nt: TGTGCCAGTAGTCAAAAAGTCAGGACTGGGGCCAACGTCCTGACTTTC
j_call: TRBJ1-5; d_call: TRBD1; v_call: TRBV14; clone_size: -; cdr3_aa: CASSQTGTGIDQPQHF; cdr3_nt: TGTGCCAGCAGCCAGACCGGGACAGGGATTGATCAGCCCCAGCATTTT
j_call: TRBJ2-1; d_call: TRBD2; v_call: TRBV10-3; clone_size: -; cdr3_aa: CAIAGTRDYNEQFF; cdr3_nt: TGTGCCATCGCCGGGACTAGAGACTACAATGAGCAGTTCTTC
j_call: TRBJ2-3; d_call: TRBD2; v_call: TRBV5-4; clone_size: -; cdr3_aa: CASSSRGGSTDTQYF; cdr3_nt: TGTGCCAGCAGCTCGCGGGGGGGAAGCACAGATACGCAGTATTTT
j_call: TRBJ1-5; d_call: -; v_call: TRBV20-1; clone_size: -; cdr3_aa: CSARIARGSNQPQHF; cdr3_nt: TGCAGTGCTAGAATCGCCAGGGGAAGCAATCAGCCCCAGCATTTT
j_call: TRBJ1-1; d_call: -; v_call: TRBV6-1; clone_size: -; cdr3_aa: CASKQGRDWGTEAFF; cdr3_nt: TGTGCCAGCAAACAGGGTAGGGATTGGGGCACTGAAGCTTTCTTT
j_call: TRBJ2-3; d_call: TRBD2; v_call: TRBV6-2/TRBV6-3; clone_size: -; cdr3_aa: CASSYYEAGGGTDTQYF; cdr3_nt: TGTGCCAGCAGTTACTATGAGGCGGGAGGGGGCACAGATACGCAGTATTTT
j_call: TRBJ2-1; d_call: -; v_call: TRBV6-1; clone_size: once; cdr3_aa: CASSPDSWNNEQFF; cdr3_nt: TGTGCCAGCAGCCCCGATTCTTGGAACAATGAGCAGTTCTTC
j_call: TRBJ2-1; d_call: -; v_call: TRBV19; clone_size: few; cdr3_aa: CASSIKVHEQFF; cdr3_nt: TGTGCCAGTAGTATAAAGGTCCATGAGCAGTTCTTC
j_call: TRBJ2-5; d_call: -; v_call: TRBV20-1; clone_size: -; cdr3_aa: CSATQLETQYF; cdr3_nt: TGCAGTGCTACTCAACTGGAGACCCAGTACTTC